This T cell receptor beta chain was documented in a study of cytomegalovirus exposure and HLA in healthy donors. The PCR employed 60 Vbeta primers together with 13 Jbeta primers. The protocol was immunoSEQ multiplex PCR, while the TCRdb copy is restricted to in-frame clones and leaves out a portion. This sample has over 110,000 clones; 82% occur once, and the top ten carry roughly 9.7%. Germline CDR1 GTSNPN, CDR2 SVGIG (reference sequence). This CDR3 has 17 residues. Trimming cost V 2 bases and J 7 bases, with 21 bases left between them. This clonotype was sampled from a woman aged 60-75 years in good health and CMV-seropositive. The sequenced sample consisted of PBMCs. The chain has TRBV30 and TRBJ1-6; D possibly corresponds to TRBD1 (6 bases). The CDR3 region has the DNA TGTGCCTGGAGTCTCCGAGGGGCGGGGGCCCAAAATTCACCCCTCCACTTT. It specifies CAWSLRGAGAQNSPLHF.